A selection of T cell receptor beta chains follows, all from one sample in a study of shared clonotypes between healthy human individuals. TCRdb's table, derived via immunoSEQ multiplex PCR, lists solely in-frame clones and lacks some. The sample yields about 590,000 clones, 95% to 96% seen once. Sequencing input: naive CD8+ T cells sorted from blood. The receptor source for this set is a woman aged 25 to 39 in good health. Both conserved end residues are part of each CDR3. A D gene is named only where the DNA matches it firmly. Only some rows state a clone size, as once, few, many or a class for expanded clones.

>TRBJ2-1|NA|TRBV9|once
CASSPFGLFSYNEQFF
TGTGCCAGCAGCCCGTTTGGACTTTTCTCCTACAATGAGCAGTTCTTC
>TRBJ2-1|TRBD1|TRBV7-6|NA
CASSSSERQGSYNEQFF
TGTGCCAGCAGCTCTTCGGAGCGACAGGGATCCTACAATGAGCAGTTCTTC
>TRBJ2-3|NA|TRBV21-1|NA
CASSKARRVITDTQYF
TGTGCCAGCAGCAAAGCTCGCAGAGTCATCACAGATACGCAGTATTTT
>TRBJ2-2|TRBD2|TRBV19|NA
CASSISSGVGTGELFF
TGTGCCAGTAGTATATCTAGCGGAGTAGGCACCGGGGAGCTGTTTTTT
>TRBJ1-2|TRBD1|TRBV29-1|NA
CSVGPRTGLYGYTF
TGCAGCGTTGGACCTCGGACAGGGCTCTATGGCTACACCTTC
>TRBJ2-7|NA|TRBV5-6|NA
CASSLGQIYEQYF
TGTGCCAGCAGCTTGGGACAGATTTACGAGCAGTACTTC
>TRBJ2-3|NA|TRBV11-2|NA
CASSLGEVREPTDTQYF
TGTGCCAGCAGCTTAGGGGAGGTCCGGGAACCCACAGATACGCAGTATTTT
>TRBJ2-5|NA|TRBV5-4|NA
CASSLVGILSGETQYF
TGTGCCAGCAGCTTGGTAGGGATACTCTCCGGAGAGACCCAGTACTTC
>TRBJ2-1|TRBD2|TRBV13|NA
CASSFPTSGSSGNEQFF
TGTGCCAGCAGCTTCCCGACTAGCGGGAGTAGTGGCAATGAGCAGTTCTTC
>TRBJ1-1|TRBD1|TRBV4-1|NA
CASSHSTGDRTEAFF
TGCGCCAGCAGCCATAGTACAGGGGACCGAACTGAAGCTTTCTTT
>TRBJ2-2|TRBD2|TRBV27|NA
CASSFETSNTGELFF
TGTGCCAGCAGTTTTGAGACTAGCAACACCGGGGAGCTGTTTTTT
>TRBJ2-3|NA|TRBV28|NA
CASSETKDTQYF
TGTGCCAGCAGTGAAACTAAAGATACGCAGTATTTT